This is a list of T cell receptor beta chains from one sample in a study of glioma-infiltrating T cells after dendritic cell vaccination. Clones were sequenced by immunoSEQ multiplex PCR, and TCRdb holds only the in-frame ones, with some missing. The profile shows fewer than 110,000 clones, 75% to 85% of them singletons. The material sequenced was blood, taken before dendritic cell vaccination. These TCRs come from a human donor with glioblastoma. Both conserved end residues are part of each CDR3. D genes are given only for firm matches. Clone size is stated in some rows and not others, as once, few, many or a class when expanded.

J gene: TRBJ2-5; D gene: NA; V gene: TRBV25-1; clone size: NA; CDR3 protein: CASRAQGAETQYF; CDR3 DNA: TGTGCCAGCCGGGCGCAGGGCGCGGAGACCCAGTACTTC
J gene: TRBJ1-6; D gene: NA; V gene: TRBV6-5; clone size: NA; CDR3 protein: CASRGGDSPLHF; CDR3 DNA: TGTGCCAGCCGGGGGGGGGATTCACCCCTCCACTTT
J gene: TRBJ2-3; D gene: TRBD2; V gene: TRBV7-7; clone size: NA; CDR3 protein: CASSPQAGGPADTQYF; CDR3 DNA: TGTGCTAGCAGCCCCCAAGCGGGGGGCCCCGCAGATACGCAGTATTTT
J gene: TRBJ2-5; D gene: NA; V gene: TRBV11-3; clone size: NA; CDR3 protein: CASSLGAGIQETQYF; CDR3 DNA: TGTGCCAGCAGCTTAGGGGCCGGCATCCAAGAGACCCAGTACTTC
J gene: TRBJ2-2; D gene: TRBD2; V gene: TRBV6-5; clone size: NA; CDR3 protein: CASRPIAGAGELFF; CDR3 DNA: TGTGCCAGCAGACCCATAGCGGGGGCCGGGGAGCTGTTTTTT
J gene: TRBJ1-5; D gene: NA; V gene: TRBV9; clone size: NA; CDR3 protein: CASSVEGLHNQPQHF; CDR3 DNA: TGTGCCAGCAGCGTAGAAGGACTGCACAATCAGCCCCAGCATTTT
J gene: TRBJ1-5; D gene: NA; V gene: TRBV11-2; clone size: NA; CDR3 protein: CASSLIYNQPQHF; CDR3 DNA: TGTGCCAGCAGCTTAATTTATAATCAGCCCCAGCATTTT
J gene: TRBJ2-7; D gene: TRBD1; V gene: TRBV11-3; clone size: once; CDR3 protein: CASSLGGTGAYEQYF; CDR3 DNA: TGTGCCAGCAGCTTAGGAGGGACAGGGGCCTACGAGCAGTACTTC
J gene: TRBJ2-2; D gene: TRBD2; V gene: TRBV7-2; clone size: NA; CDR3 protein: CASSFDAGGNTGELFF; CDR3 DNA: TGTGCCAGCAGCTTTGATGCGGGGGGCAACACCGGGGAGCTGTTTTTT
J gene: TRBJ1-1; D gene: TRBD1; V gene: TRBV7-9; clone size: NA; CDR3 protein: CASSAGTVNTEAFF; CDR3 DNA: TGTGCCAGCAGCGCCGGGACAGTGAACACTGAAGCTTTCTTT
J gene: TRBJ2-1; D gene: NA; V gene: TRBV27; clone size: NA; CDR3 protein: CASTEVGWGRYNEQFF; CDR3 DNA: TGTGCCAGCACCGAGGTAGGGTGGGGCCGGTACAATGAGCAGTTCTTC
J gene: TRBJ1-1; D gene: NA; V gene: TRBV19; clone size: NA; CDR3 protein: CASSMLGGTEAFF; CDR3 DNA: TGTGCCAGTAGTATGCTCGGGGGTACTGAAGCTTTCTTT
J gene: TRBJ2-7; D gene: TRBD1; V gene: TRBV5-1; clone size: NA; CDR3 protein: CASSPGPGQGDYEQYF; CDR3 DNA: TGCGCCAGCAGCCCTGGACCCGGACAGGGGGACTACGAGCAGTACTTC
J gene: TRBJ2-5; D gene: NA; V gene: TRBV19; clone size: NA; CDR3 protein: CASSPQEIAQKTQYF; CDR3 DNA: TGTGCCAGTAGTCCCCAAGAAATAGCCCAAAAGACCCAGTACTTC
J gene: TRBJ2-7; D gene: NA; V gene: TRBV30; clone size: NA; CDR3 protein: CAWSPSGESQYF; CDR3 DNA: TGTGCCTGGAGTCCTTCGGGGGAGTCGCAGTACTTC
J gene: TRBJ2-7; D gene: TRBD1; V gene: TRBV19; clone size: NA; CDR3 protein: CASSMLVGTGIYEQYF; CDR3 DNA: TGTGCCAGTAGTATGCTGGTGGGGACAGGCATTTACGAGCAGTACTTC
J gene: TRBJ2-3; D gene: NA; V gene: TRBV30; clone size: NA; CDR3 protein: CASKGAGGPRTGTDTQYF; CDR3 DNA: TGTGCCTCGAAGGGGGCGGGGGGCCCGAGAACAGGCACAGATACGCAGTATTTT
J gene: TRBJ1-6; D gene: NA; V gene: TRBV18; clone size: NA; CDR3 protein: CASSHPRPGNSPLHF; CDR3 DNA: TGTGCCAGCTCGCATCCAAGGCCCGGGAATTCACCCCTCCACTTT
J gene: TRBJ1-1; D gene: NA; V gene: TRBV11-3; clone size: NA; CDR3 protein: CASSLGRTDTEAFF; CDR3 DNA: TGTGCCAGCAGCTTAGGTAGGACAGACACTGAAGCTTTCTTT
J gene: TRBJ2-7; D gene: TRBD1; V gene: TRBV15; clone size: few; CDR3 protein: CATSRGDRRSNYEQYF; CDR3 DNA: TGTGCCACCAGCAGAGGGGACAGGCGGTCGAACTACGAGCAGTACTTC
J gene: TRBJ1-5; D gene: NA; V gene: TRBV6-5; clone size: NA; CDR3 protein: CASSSQGQPQHF; CDR3 DNA: TGTGCCAGCAGCTCCCAGGGTCAGCCCCAGCATTTT
J gene: TRBJ1-1; D gene: TRBD1; V gene: TRBV5-1; clone size: NA; CDR3 protein: CASSFFRDRGTEAFF; CDR3 DNA: TGCGCCAGCAGCTTTTTCCGGGACAGGGGAACTGAAGCTTTCTTT
J gene: TRBJ1-6; D gene: NA; V gene: TRBV7-8; clone size: NA; CDR3 protein: CASSSVRGALHF; CDR3 DNA: TGTGCCAGCAGCTCTGTAAGGGGCGCCCTCCACTTT